One T cell receptor (beta chain) is described in this entry. This entry comes from a study of cytomegalovirus exposure and HLA in healthy donors. The PCR used 60 Vbeta and 13 Jbeta primers. TCRdb's copy holds only in-frame clones and misses some; the assay was immunoSEQ multiplex PCR. This repertoire shows 150,000 to 200,000 clones, around 79% found once; its top ten account for roughly 1.5%. The CDR3 has 13 amino acids. The V end lost 4 bases, the J end lost 3 bases, and 9 bases lay between the germline ends. Germline-derived CDR1 and CDR2 are MRHNA and SNTAGT. Sequencing was done on a sample of PBMCs. The genes are TRBV6-4 and TRBJ1-1; D call uncertain. This TCR derives from a woman aged 45-65 years in good health and CMV-seronegative. Here the CDR3 reads CASSVEVYTEAFF. The DNA of the CDR3 is TGTGCCAGCAGTGTGGAGGTATACACTGAAGCTTTCTTT.